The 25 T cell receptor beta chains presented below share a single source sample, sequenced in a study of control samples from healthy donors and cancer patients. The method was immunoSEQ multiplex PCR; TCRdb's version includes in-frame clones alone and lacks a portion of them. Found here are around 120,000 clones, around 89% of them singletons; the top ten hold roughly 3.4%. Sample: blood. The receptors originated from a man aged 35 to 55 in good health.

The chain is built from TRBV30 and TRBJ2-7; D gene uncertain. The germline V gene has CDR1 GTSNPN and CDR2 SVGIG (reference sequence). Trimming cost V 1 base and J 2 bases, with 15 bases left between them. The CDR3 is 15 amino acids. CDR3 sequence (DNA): TGTGCCTGGAGTGCTAAAGGCAGAAAGACCTACGAGCAGTACTTC. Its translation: CAWSAKGRKTYEQYF.

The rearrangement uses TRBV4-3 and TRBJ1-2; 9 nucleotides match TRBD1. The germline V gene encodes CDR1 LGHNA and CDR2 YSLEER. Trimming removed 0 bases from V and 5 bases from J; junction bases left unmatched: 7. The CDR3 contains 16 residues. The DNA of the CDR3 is TGCGCCAGCAGCCAAGATTGGGGACAGGGAGGATATGGCTACACCTTC. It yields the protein CASSQDWGQGGYGYTF.

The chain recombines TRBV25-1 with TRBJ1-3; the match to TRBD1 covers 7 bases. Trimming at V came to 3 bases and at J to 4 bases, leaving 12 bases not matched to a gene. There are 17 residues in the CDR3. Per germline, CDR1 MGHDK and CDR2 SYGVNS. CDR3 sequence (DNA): TGTGCCAGCAGTGAGGCTCAGACAGGGAACATCGGAAACACCATATATTTT. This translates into CASSEAQTGNIGNTIYF.

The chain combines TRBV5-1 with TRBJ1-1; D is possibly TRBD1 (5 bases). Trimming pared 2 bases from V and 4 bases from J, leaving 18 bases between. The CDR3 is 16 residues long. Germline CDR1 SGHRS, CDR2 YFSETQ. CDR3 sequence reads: CASSLPRPFGGTEAFF. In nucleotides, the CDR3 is TGCGCCAGCAGCTTACCCAGGCCCTTCGGGGGCACTGAAGCTTTCTTT.

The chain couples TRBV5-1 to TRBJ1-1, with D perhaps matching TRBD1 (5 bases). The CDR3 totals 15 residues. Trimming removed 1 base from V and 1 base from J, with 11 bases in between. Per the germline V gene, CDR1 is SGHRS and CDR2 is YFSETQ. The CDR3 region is CASSLSQGENTEAFF. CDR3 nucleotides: TGCGCCAGCAGCTTGTCTCAGGGTGAGAACACTGAAGCTTTCTTT. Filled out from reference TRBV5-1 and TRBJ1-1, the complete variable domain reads KAGVTQTPRYLIKTRGQQVTLSCSPISGHRSVSWYQQTPGQGLQFLFEYFSETQRNKGNFPGRFSGRQFSNSRSEMNVSTLELGDSALYLCASSLSQGENTEAFFGQGTRLTVV.

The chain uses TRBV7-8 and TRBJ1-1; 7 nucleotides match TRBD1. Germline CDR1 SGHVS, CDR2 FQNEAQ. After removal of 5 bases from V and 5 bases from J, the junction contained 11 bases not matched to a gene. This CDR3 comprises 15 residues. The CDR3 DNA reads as TGTGCCAGCAGCCCCCAGGACAGGCGAGGTACTGAAGCTTTCTTT. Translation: CASSPQDRRGTEAFF.

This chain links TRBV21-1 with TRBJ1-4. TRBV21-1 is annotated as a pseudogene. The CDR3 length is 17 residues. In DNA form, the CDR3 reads TGTGCCAGTCAAAGCGGCCAGCCCAATGCAACTAATGAAAAACTGTTTTTT. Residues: CASQSGQPNATNEKLFF.

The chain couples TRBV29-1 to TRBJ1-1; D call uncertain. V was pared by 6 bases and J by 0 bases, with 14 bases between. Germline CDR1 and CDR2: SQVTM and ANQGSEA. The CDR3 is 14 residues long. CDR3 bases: TGCAGCGTCGGGTTAAATGGGATGAACACTGAAGCTTTCTTT. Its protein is CSVGLNGMNTEAFF.

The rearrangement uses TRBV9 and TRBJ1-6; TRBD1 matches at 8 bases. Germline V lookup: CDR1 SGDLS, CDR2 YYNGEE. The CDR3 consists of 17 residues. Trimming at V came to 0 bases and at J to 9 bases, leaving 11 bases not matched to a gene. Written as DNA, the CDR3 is TGTGCCAGCAGCGTAGGGACAGGGTTAAGGGTGGGTTCACCCCTCCACTTT. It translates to CASSVGTGLRVGSPLHF.

The CDR3 region has the DNA TGTGCCAGCAGCCTTCAGGGGGCTCGAGATACGCAGTATTTT. This translates into CASSLQGARDTQYF. The rearrangement uses TRBV6-2 or TRBV6-3 and TRBJ2-3, with 8 bases lining up with TRBD1. CDR1 is MNHEY, CDR2 SVGEGT, per germline. CDR3 length equals 14 residues. The J segment lost 5 bases and the V segment lost 6 bases, leaving 7 bases of the junction unmatched.

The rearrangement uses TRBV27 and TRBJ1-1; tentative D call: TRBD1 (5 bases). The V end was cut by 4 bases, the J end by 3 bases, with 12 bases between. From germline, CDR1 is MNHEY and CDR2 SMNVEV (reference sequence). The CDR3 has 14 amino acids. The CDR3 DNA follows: TGTGCCAGCAGTTGGGGCAGGGCAGACACTGAAGCTTTCTTT. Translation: CASSWGRADTEAFF.

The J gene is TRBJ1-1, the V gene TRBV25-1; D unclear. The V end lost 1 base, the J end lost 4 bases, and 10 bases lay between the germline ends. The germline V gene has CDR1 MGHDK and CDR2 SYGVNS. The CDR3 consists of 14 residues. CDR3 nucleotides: TGTGCCAGCAGTGAATTAGACGGAGGCACTGAAGCTTTCTTT. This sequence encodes CASSELDGGTEAFF.

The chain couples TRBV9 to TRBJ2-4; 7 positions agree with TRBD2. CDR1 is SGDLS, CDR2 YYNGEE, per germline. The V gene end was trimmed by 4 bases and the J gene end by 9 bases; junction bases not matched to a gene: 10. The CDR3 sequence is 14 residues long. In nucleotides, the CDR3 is TGTGCCAGCAGCCTATACGGGACTACGAGCATTCAGTACTTC. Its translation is CASSLYGTTSIQYF. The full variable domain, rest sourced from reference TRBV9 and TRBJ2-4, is DSGVTQTPKHLITATGQRVTLRCSPRSGDLSVYWYQQSLDQGLQFLIQYYNGEERAKGNILERFSAQQFPDLHSELNLSSLELGDSALYFCASSLYGTTSIQYFGAGTRLSVL.

CDR3 protein: CASSQVTTGGTEAFF. The CDR3 DNA follows: TGCGCCAGCAGCCAAGTTACGACAGGGGGAACTGAAGCTTTCTTT. The genes are TRBV4-1 and TRBJ1-1; 9 positions agree with TRBD1. Germline V gene sequence: CDR1 MGHRA, CDR2 YSYEKL. The CDR3 sequence is 15 residues long. Trimming cost V 1 base and J 5 bases; bases outside gene matches: 5.

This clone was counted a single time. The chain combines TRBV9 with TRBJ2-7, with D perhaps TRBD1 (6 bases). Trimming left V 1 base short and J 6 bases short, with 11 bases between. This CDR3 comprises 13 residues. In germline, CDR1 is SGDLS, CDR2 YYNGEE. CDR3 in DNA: TGTGCCAGCAGCGTATTGGGGGCCTCCGAGCAGTACTTC. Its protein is CASSVLGASEQYF.

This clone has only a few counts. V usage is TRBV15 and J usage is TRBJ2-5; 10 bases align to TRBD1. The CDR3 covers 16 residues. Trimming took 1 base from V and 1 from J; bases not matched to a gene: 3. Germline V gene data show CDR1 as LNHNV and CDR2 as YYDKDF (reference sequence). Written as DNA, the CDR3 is TGTGCCACCAGCAGAGGGGGACAGGGGACCCAAGAGACCCAGTACTTC. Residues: CATSRGGQGTQETQYF.

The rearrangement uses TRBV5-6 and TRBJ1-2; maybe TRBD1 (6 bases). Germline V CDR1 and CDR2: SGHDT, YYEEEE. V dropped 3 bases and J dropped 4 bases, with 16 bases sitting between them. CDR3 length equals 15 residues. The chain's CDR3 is CASSSPSGRGYGYTF. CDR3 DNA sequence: TGTGCCAGCAGCTCCCCTTCGGGCAGGGGCTATGGCTACACCTTC.

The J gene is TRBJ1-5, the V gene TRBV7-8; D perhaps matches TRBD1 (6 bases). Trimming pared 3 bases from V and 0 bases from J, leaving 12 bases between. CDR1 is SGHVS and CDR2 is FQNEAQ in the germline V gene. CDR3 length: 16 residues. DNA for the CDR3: TGTGCCAGCAGCTTCGCCCAGGGGTATAGCAATCAGCCCCAGCATTTT. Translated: CASSFAQGYSNQPQHF.

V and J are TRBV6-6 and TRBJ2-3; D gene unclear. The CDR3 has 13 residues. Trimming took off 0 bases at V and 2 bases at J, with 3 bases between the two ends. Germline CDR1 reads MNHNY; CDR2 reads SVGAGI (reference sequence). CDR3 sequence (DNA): TGTGCCAGCAGTTACTCCCACACAGATACGCAGTATTTT. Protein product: CASSYSHTDTQYF.

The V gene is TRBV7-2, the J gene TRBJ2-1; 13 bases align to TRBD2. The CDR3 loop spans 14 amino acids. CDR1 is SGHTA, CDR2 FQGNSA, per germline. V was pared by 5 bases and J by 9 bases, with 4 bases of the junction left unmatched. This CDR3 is CASSLTSGGIEQFF. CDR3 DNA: TGTGCCAGCAGCCTGACTAGCGGGGGGATTGAGCAGTTCTTC. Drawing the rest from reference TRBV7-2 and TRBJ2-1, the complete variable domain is GAGVSQSPSNKVTEKGKDVELRCDPISGHTALYWYRQSLGQGLEFLIYFQGNSAPDKSGLPSDRFSAERTGGSVSTLTIQRTQQEDSAVYLCASSLTSGGIEQFFGPGTRLTVL.

The CDR3 sequence: CASSRDSPPDTQYF. CDR3 DNA sequence: TGTGCCAGCAGCCGGGACTCTCCGCCAGATACGCAGTATTTT. J is TRBJ2-3 and V is TRBV9, with D perhaps matching TRBD2 (6 bases). This CDR3 has 14 residues. Trimming stripped 4 bases from V and 4 bases from J, with 13 bases between. CDR1 and CDR2 from the germline V gene are SGDLS and YYNGEE.

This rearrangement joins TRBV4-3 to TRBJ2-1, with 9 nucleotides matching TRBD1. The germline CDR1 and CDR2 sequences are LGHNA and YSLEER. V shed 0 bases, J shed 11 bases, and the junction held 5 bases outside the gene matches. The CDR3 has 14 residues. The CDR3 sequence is CASSQESGQGKQFF. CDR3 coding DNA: TGCGCCAGCAGCCAAGAATCGGGACAGGGTAAGCAGTTCTTC.

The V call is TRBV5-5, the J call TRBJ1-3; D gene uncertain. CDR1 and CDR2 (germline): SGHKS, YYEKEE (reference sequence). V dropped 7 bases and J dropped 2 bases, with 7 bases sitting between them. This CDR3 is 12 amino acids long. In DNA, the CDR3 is TGTGCCAGCTTTAACCCTGGAAACACCATATATTTT. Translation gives CASFNPGNTIYF.

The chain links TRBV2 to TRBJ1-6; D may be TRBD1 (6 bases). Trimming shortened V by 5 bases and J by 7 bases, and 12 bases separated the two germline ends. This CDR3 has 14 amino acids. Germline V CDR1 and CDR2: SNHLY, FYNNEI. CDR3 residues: CASSQQGENSPLHF. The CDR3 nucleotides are TGTGCCAGCAGTCAACAGGGCGAGAATTCACCCCTCCACTTT. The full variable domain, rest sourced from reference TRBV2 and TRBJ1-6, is EPEVTQTPSHQVTQMGQEVILRCVPISNHLYFYWYRQILGQKVEFLVSFYNNEISEKSEIFDDQFSVERPDGSNFTLKIRSTKLEDSAMYFCASSQQGENSPLHFGNGTRLTVT.

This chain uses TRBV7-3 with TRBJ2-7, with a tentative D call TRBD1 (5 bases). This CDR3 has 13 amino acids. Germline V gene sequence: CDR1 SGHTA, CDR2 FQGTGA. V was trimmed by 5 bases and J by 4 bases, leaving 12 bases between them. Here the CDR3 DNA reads TGTGCCAGCAGCGCAGGACACAATTACGAGCAGTACTTC. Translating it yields CASSAGHNYEQYF.